The next 10 T cell receptor beta chains were all read from a single sample in a study of T cell clones after liver transplantation. The repertoire was sequenced with immunoSEQ multiplex PCR; TCRdb's copy has only in-frame clones and lacks some. The top ten clones hold around 0.72% of a sample with tens of thousands of clones, approximately 80% of them seen once. Sequencing was performed on CD4+ T cells from blood, taken 12 months after liver transplant. These receptors were taken from a human patient who received a liver transplant. The T cells may partly be graft donor cells.

This chain connects TRBV9 to TRBJ2-1, with D uncertain. V was clipped by 0 bases and J by 0 bases, with 7 bases between them. Looked up from germline, CDR1 is SGDLS and CDR2 is YYNGEE. The CDR3 length is 15 residues. Here the CDR3 DNA reads TGTGCCAGCAGCGTAGTAACGGACTCCTACAATGAGCAGTTCTTC. Protein sequence: CASSVVTDSYNEQFF.

The rearrangement uses TRBV28 and TRBJ1-1, with D maybe TRBD1 (5 bases). V was cut by 6 bases and J by 1 base, with 12 bases left in between. Germline CDR1 reads MDHEN; CDR2 reads SYDVKM. The CDR3 has 14 residues. The CDR3 region is CASRDGGRNTEAFF. For the CDR3, the DNA is TGTGCCAGCAGGGACGGGGGACGGAACACTGAAGCTTTCTTT.

Note on this clone: The same CDR3 arises from other DNA sequences in this sample as well. This chain joins TRBV9 and TRBJ2-5; 8 bases map to TRBD2. Looked up from germline, CDR1 is SGDLS and CDR2 is YYNGEE. The CDR3 length is 12 residues. V gave up 3 bases and J gave up 5 bases; unmatched junction bases: 0. Here the CDR3 reads CASSAGGETQYF. CDR3 in DNA: TGTGCCAGCAGCGCGGGGGGGGAGACCCAGTACTTC.

The chain has TRBV9 and TRBJ2-2; no definite D call. The germline CDR1 and CDR2 sequences are SGDLS and YYNGEE. V gave up 2 bases and J gave up 4 bases, with 6 bases separating them. The CDR3 totals 13 residues. The CDR3 loop is CASSVVVTGELFF. Written as DNA, the CDR3 is TGTGCCAGCAGCGTGGTTGTCACCGGGGAGCTGTTTTTT.

The V gene is TRBV28, the J gene TRBJ2-6, with TRBD1 matching 9 bases. Germline-derived CDR1 and CDR2 are MDHEN and SYDVKM. The CDR3 sequence is 17 residues long. V trimming: 7 bases; J trimming: 2 bases; junction bases outside the gene matches: 9. CDR3: CASNPGQGKTGANVLTF. The CDR3 bases are TGTGCCAGCAATCCGGGACAGGGTAAGACTGGGGCCAACGTCCTGACTTTC.

The gene calls are TRBV18 and TRBJ1-1; 7 positions agree with TRBD1. CDR3 length: 15 residues. V shed 5 bases and J 0 bases; nucleotides not matched to a gene: 6. The germline gives CDR1 KGHSH, CDR2 LQKENI. CDR3 in DNA: TGTGCCAGCTCATCAACAGGGGAGTTGAACACTGAAGCTTTCTTT. This codes for CASSSTGELNTEAFF.

J is TRBJ2-1 and V is TRBV5-1; 10 bases are shared with TRBD2. The ends lost 5 bases at V and 5 bases at J; junction bases unmatched: 10. The CDR3 consists of 16 residues. Per germline, CDR1 SGHRS and CDR2 YFSETQ. The CDR3 reads CASRSTGTSADNEQFF. CDR3 nucleotides: TGCGCCAGCAGGTCCACCGGGACTAGCGCAGACAATGAGCAGTTCTTC.

The chain links TRBV6-5 to TRBJ1-1, with D tentatively TRBD1 (6 bases). The germline V gene encodes CDR1 MNHEY and CDR2 SVGAGI. The CDR3 runs to 13 residues. Between the trimmed V and J ends, which lost 5 bases and 7 bases, there was a span of 14 bases. The CDR3 bases are TGTGCCAGCAGTCCAGGACAGCACCTTGAAGCTTTCTTT. Protein: CASSPGQHLEAFF.

The genes are TRBV6-1 and TRBJ1-2; 9 bases line up with TRBD1. The CDR3 is made up of 13 amino acids. Germline V gene lookup returns CDR1 MNHNS and CDR2 SASEGT. J lost 6 bases, V lost 5 bases, and 4 bases had no gene match. The CDR3 loop reads CASSKTGGNGYTF. The CDR3 nucleotides read TGTGCCAGCAGTAAAACAGGGGGCAATGGCTACACCTTC.

The chain links TRBV2 to TRBJ2-1; 11 bases map to TRBD2. The germline V gene encodes CDR1 SNHLY and CDR2 FYNNEI. The trim removed 4 bases at V and 0 bases at J, leaving 8 bases unmatched. CDR3 length: 18 residues. CDR3 loop: CASSGVGTSGHSYNEQFF. The CDR3 DNA sequence: TGTGCCAGCAGTGGGGTCGGGACTAGCGGCCACTCCTACAATGAGCAGTTCTTC.